Following are 3 T cell receptor beta chains from one sample sequenced in a study of blood T cell repertoires in COVID-19. Sequenced by immunoSEQ multiplex PCR; TCRdb stores in-frame clones only, minus some. The table shows 160,000 or so clones, with roughly 82% occurring only once. Sequencing was done on a sample of peripheral blood. The receptors were gathered from a woman in her 70s with acute or convalescent COVID-19.

V usage is TRBV9 and J usage is TRBJ2-2; D is unclear. The germline gives CDR1 SGDLS, CDR2 YYNGEE. The CDR3 loop spans 14 amino acids. Trimming shortened V by 3 bases and J by 1 base, and 7 bases separated the two germline ends. The CDR3 is CASSDTLNTGELFF. The CDR3 bases are TGTGCCAGCAGCGATACTTTGAACACCGGGGAGCTGTTTTTT.

This chain uses TRBV5-4 with TRBJ1-2; D not resolved. The CDR3 spans 18 residues. V dropped 2 bases and J dropped 4 bases, with 24 bases sitting between them. The germline CDR1 and CDR2 sequences are SGHNT and YYREEE (reference sequence). The chain's CDR3 is CASSFFTSPRGGPYGYTF. The CDR3, as DNA: TGTGCCAGCAGCTTCTTCACCTCTCCCCGGGGAGGTCCCTATGGCTACACCTTC.

The sample holds a few counts of this clone. The V call is TRBV3-1 (or the pseudogene TRBV3-2), the J call TRBJ1-2; D gene uncertain. The CDR3 covers 13 residues. Germline loops: CDR1 LGHDT, CDR2 YNNKEL (reference sequence). V lost 0 bases and J lost 4, with 6 bases in between. CDR3: CASSQDFSYGYTF. The CDR3 DNA reads TGTGCCAGCAGCCAAGATTTCAGCTATGGCTACACCTTC.